The T cell receptor (beta chain) described here comes from a study of cytomegalovirus exposure and HLA in healthy donors. Only in-frame clones appear in the TCRdb table, and some are missing; sequencing was by immunoSEQ multiplex PCR. Of roughly 330,000 clones in the sample, 87% were seen once. Germline V lookup: CDR1 SNHLY, CDR2 FYNNEI. Trimming pared 3 bases from V and 7 bases from J, leaving 10 bases between. This CDR3 comprises 13 residues. For this clone: Its target is unknown.

Study conclusions and caveats: The classifier was said to identify cytomegalovirus status with high specificity and sensitivity. In vitro data verified a few CMV-associated chains as specific for CMV antigens.

This clonotype was obtained from a woman aged 30 to 39 in good health and CMV-seropositive. The sequencing input was PBMCs. This chain uses TRBV2 with TRBJ2-1; tentative D call: TRBD2 (6 bases). The DNA of the CDR3 is TGTGCCAGCAGTGATGGTGGGAGGAATGAGCAGTTCTTC. Translating it yields CASSDGGRNEQFF.